This T cell receptor (beta chain) was found in a study of breast tumors, draining lymph nodes, adjacent tissues. Study-wide results and caveats: Data fit most tumor T cells coming from lymph node, expanding in tumor. Tumor and nontumor repertoires were significantly more similar in luminal-like than in basal-like breast cancer. Tumor T cell lymph node origin was a supported hypothesis, not proven. Tumor repertoires ranked between lymph nodes and nontumor tissue in diversity, with V and J gene preferences.

Remarks on this clonotype: Its antigen is unidentified.

The lymph nodes were axillary draining lymph nodes from breast cancer patients. The CDR3 totals 19 residues. V dropped 0 bases and J dropped 0; count of bases not matched to a gene: 7. The V gene's germline CDR1 is MNHEY and CDR2 SVGAGI. TCRdb reprocessed the multiplex PCR reads with MiXCR, giving one entry per CDR3 protein. Here the sample spans 190,000 or so distinct CDR3 sequences, 25% to 40% being singletons. Sequencing used axillary lymph node tissue. This TCR was recovered from a female donor with breast cancer. Some clones in this sample may be carry-over from other donors' samples. V usage is TRBV6-5 and J usage is TRBJ2-3, with 12 bases that match TRBD2. CDR3 in DNA: TGTGCCAGCAGTTACTCGGCGCTAGCGGGGGGGCCAAGCACAGATACGCAGTATTTT. It codes for CASSYSALAGGPSTDTQYF.